A selection of T cell receptor beta chains follows, all from one sample in a study of blood T cell repertoires in COVID-19. The table came from immunoSEQ multiplex PCR; TCRdb's copy has only in-frame clones and leaves some out. The table lists 35,000 or so clones, about 84% of them singletons. The sample consisted of peripheral blood. The source of these receptors is an elderly man with active or convalescent COVID-19. Each CDR3 is given with its conserved first and last residue. The D gene is left open where the match is weak. Size is omitted from some rows. Given values are once, few, many or a class for expanded clones.

V	D	size	J	DNA	CDR3
TRBV21-1	.	.	TRBJ1-4	TGTGCCAGCAAAGTAGGTAGTTGGGAGGAAAAACTGTTTTTT	CASKVGSWEEKLFF
TRBV13	TRBD1	.	TRBJ1-2	TGTGCCAGCAGCTTAGGGGACAGGGGATTCAAGGGCTACACCTTC	CASSLGDRGFKGYTF
TRBV7-3	TRBD2	.	TRBJ2-3	TGTGCCAGCAGCCCGGGACTAGCGGGGAGCACAGATACGCAGTATTTT	CASSPGLAGSTDTQYF
TRBV2	TRBD1	.	TRBJ2-2	TGTGCCAGCAGGCCGTCGACAGGGCCCGGGGAGCTGTTTTTT	CASRPSTGPGELFF
TRBV28	.	.	TRBJ1-1	TGTGCCAGCAGTTTGACAGGCGGAGAGAACACTGAAGCTTTCTTT	CASSLTGGENTEAFF
TRBV7-9	TRBD1	.	TRBJ1-2	TGTGCCAGCAGCCGGGACAGGGAAAGCGGCTACACCTTC	CASSRDRESGYTF
TRBV7-9	.	few	TRBJ1-1	TGTGCCAGCAGCCCGTCGGTTGCCACTGAAGCTTTCTTT	CASSPSVATEAFF
TRBV7-8	.	few	TRBJ1-5	TGTGCCAGCAGCTTAGCATTAAGGAGGGAACGAGAGCAGCCCCAGCATTTT	CASSLALRREREQPQHF
TRBV5-1	TRBD1	.	TRBJ1-6	TGCGCCAGCAGCTCTTCAGGACAGGGTCCCCTCCACTTT	CASSSSGQGPLHF
TRBV6-6	.	.	TRBJ2-7	TGTGCCAGCAGTTACTCTTTCGCCCGGGGTCCCGAGCAGTACTTC	CASSYSFARGPEQYF
TRBV27	.	.	TRBJ1-2	TGTGCCAGCAGAAGACAAGAATGGGATGGCTACACCTTC	CASRRQEWDGYTF
TRBV5-1	TRBD1	.	TRBJ2-1	TGCGCCAGCAGCTTGGGAACTGGACAGGGAATTTTCAATGAGCAGTTCTTC	CASSLGTGQGIFNEQFF
TRBV5-4	.	.	TRBJ2-3	TGTGCCAGCAGCTTAGGTTCCGGGATAACAGATACGCAGTATTTT	CASSLGSGITDTQYF
TRBV11-3	.	.	TRBJ1-5	TGTGCCAGCAGCTTAGATAGTGCATCCGCCCAGCATTTT	CASSLDSASAQHF
TRBV24-1	.	.	TRBJ2-7	TGTGCCACCAGTGAGAAGTACAGGGGACTCTCCTACGAGCAGTACTTC	CATSEKYRGLSYEQYF
TRBV7-2	.	.	TRBJ2-5	TGTGCCAGCAGCTTAGTGGGGGGTGTCTGGGAGACCCAGTACTTC	CASSLVGGVWETQYF
TRBV5-6	.	.	TRBJ2-1	TGTGCCAGCAGCTTGGCGCTAGAGGTACTCTTC	CASSLALEVLF
TRBV30	.	.	TRBJ2-1	TGTGCCTGGAAGGGGTCCTACAATGAGCAGTTCTTC	CAWKGSYNEQFF
TRBV18	TRBD2	.	TRBJ2-1	TGTGCCAGCTCATCGGGACTAGCGGGAGCCCTCTACAATGAGCAGTTCTTC	CASSSGLAGALYNEQFF
TRBV30	.	.	TRBJ1-1	TGTGCCTGGAGTGTACATGCGGGGGGTGGCACTGAAGCTTTCTTT	CAWSVHAGGGTEAFF
TRBV27	.	.	TRBJ2-7	TGTGCCAGCAGTACACGCAGGGGCCTGGACTACGAGCAGTACTTC	CASSTRRGLDYEQYF
TRBV5-1	TRBD1	.	TRBJ1-6	TGCGCCAGCACCCCGGGACAGGGTATCAATTCACCCCTCCACTTT	CASTPGQGINSPLHF
TRBV4-2	.	.	TRBJ2-7	TGTGCCAGCAGCCTCTCCGGTACAGGGCCGGACGAGCAGTACTTC	CASSLSGTGPDEQYF
TRBV11-1	TRBD2	once	TRBJ2-5	TGTGCCAGCAGCTTCCGGACTAGTAGGGACCAAGAGACCCAGTACTTC	CASSFRTSRDQETQYF
TRBV7-3	.	.	TRBJ2-2	TGTGCCAGCAGCTTAGGAGGCACCGGGGAGCTGTTTTTT	CASSLGGTGELFF
TRBV7-2	.	.	TRBJ1-2	TGTGCCAGCAGCTTAGAAACAGGGATTGACTATGGCTACACCTTC	CASSLETGIDYGYTF
TRBV11-3	TRBD2	.	TRBJ2-2	TGTGCCAGCAGCTTACGTTCGTCGAACGGGAGGGCCGGGGAGCTGTTTTTT	CASSLRSSNGRAGELFF
TRBV12-3/TRBV12-4	.	.	TRBJ2-3	TGTGCCAGCGCGACAGATACGCAGTATTTT	CASATDTQYF
TRBV7-9	.	.	TRBJ2-3	TGTGCCAGCAGCTTAGGGCGGAACACAGATACGCAGTATTTT	CASSLGRNTDTQYF
TRBV11-3	.	.	TRBJ2-7	TGTGCCAGCAGCTTATCCAACTACGAGCAGTACTTC	CASSLSNYEQYF
TRBV2	TRBD1	few	TRBJ1-2	TGTGCCAGAAGAAACCGGGACAGCTATGGCTACACCTTC	CARRNRDSYGYTF
TRBV28	.	.	TRBJ1-2	TGTGCCAGCAGTTCACCAGGGGTAGTACTCTATGGCTACACCTTC	CASSSPGVVLYGYTF
TRBV23-1	TRBD2	.	TRBJ2-7	TGCGCCAGCAGTCAGTCGGGAGGAACCTACGAGCAGTACTTC	CASSQSGGTYEQYF
TRBV19	.	.	TRBJ1-3	TGTGCCAGTAGTATCCCACAGGGACGAAACACCATATATTTT	CASSIPQGRNTIYF
TRBV21-1	.	.	TRBJ1-6	TGTGCCAGCAGCAAAGGCTCCCGAGGCTCACCCCTCCACTTT	CASSKGSRGSPLHF
TRBV11-1	TRBD2	few	TRBJ2-3	TGTGCCAGCAGCGCGGGACTAGCAGGGGATACGCAGTATTTT	CASSAGLAGDTQYF
TRBV18	.	.	TRBJ2-7	TGTGCCAGCTCACCGGACAGTACCTACGAGCAGTACTTC	CASSPDSTYEQYF
TRBV19	.	.	TRBJ1-2	TGTGCCAGTAGTCTAAATTTCCAGGGGAATGGCTACACCTTC	CASSLNFQGNGYTF
TRBV10-3	TRBD2	.	TRBJ2-5	TGTGCCATCAACCCGGGAGGGAGGAGACAAGAGACCCAGTACTTC	CAINPGGRRQETQYF
TRBV5-1	.	.	TRBJ2-2	TGCGCCAGCAGCCTTGGGACTTCTTCGGAGCTGTTTTTT	CASSLGTSSELFF
TRBV19	TRBD1	.	TRBJ1-5	TGTGCCAGTAGTGTCGGGACAGGTCGCAATCAGCCCCAGCATTTT	CASSVGTGRNQPQHF
TRBV6-5	TRBD1	.	TRBJ1-2	TGTGCCAGCAGTTACTACGATGACAGGGGAGGTGGCTACACCTTC	CASSYYDDRGGGYTF
TRBV19	.	.	TRBJ2-2	TGTGCCAGTAGACTCGGAGGGCCTAACGGGGAGCTGTTTTTT	CASRLGGPNGELFF
TRBV12-3/TRBV12-4	.	.	TRBJ1-2	TGTGCCAGCAGTTTAGACCTAACTGGCTACACCTTC	CASSLDLTGYTF
TRBV2	.	.	TRBJ1-2	TGTGCCAGCAAACTGGACTATGGCTACACCTTC	CASKLDYGYTF
TRBV24-1	TRBD1	.	TRBJ1-2	TGTGCCACCAGTGACGACAGGGTGTCTAACTATGGCTACACCTTC	CATSDDRVSNYGYTF
TRBV18	TRBD2	once	TRBJ2-1	TGTGCCAGCTCACCACGCCTAGCGGGGGGTGGGGAGCAGTTCTTC	CASSPRLAGGGEQFF
TRBV25-1	TRBD2	.	TRBJ2-7	TGTGCCAGCAGTGCGGGACTAGCGAACTACGAGCAGTACTTC	CASSAGLANYEQYF
TRBV2	TRBD1	.	TRBJ2-7	TGTGCCAGCAGGGGACAGGGACAGGTGAAGAACGAGCAGTACTTC	CASRGQGQVKNEQYF
TRBV9	TRBD2	.	TRBJ2-2	TGTGCCAGCAGCGTAAGGACTAGCGGGGTGGGGACCGGGGAGCTGTTTTTT	CASSVRTSGVGTGELFF
TRBV5-4	.	.	TRBJ1-1	TGTGCCAGCAGCCCGAAAAATCAGGGGTCGTTCCCTGAAGCTTTCTTT	CASSPKNQGSFPEAFF
TRBV7-6	TRBD1	.	TRBJ1-1	TGTGCCAGCAGCCGCAGGGGGCGCGGTGATGACACTGAAGCTTTCTTT	CASSRRGRGDDTEAFF
TRBV11-2	.	.	TRBJ2-7	TGTGCCAGCAGCATAATACTAGGGTACGGGGACGAGCAGTACTTC	CASSIILGYGDEQYF